One and the same sample provided the 28 T cell receptor beta chains below, sequenced in a study of T cells after yellow fever vaccination. TCRdb re-analysed the 5' RACE reads in MiXCR, keeping a single row per CDR3 protein. The table has about 320,000 distinct CDR3 sequences, around 4.5% seen once. The input for sequencing was PBMCs, taken 15 days after the yellow fever booster vaccination. The origin of the receptors is a man between 18 and 29 years old who received the YFV17D yellow fever vaccine.

This clonotype was seen many times. CDR3 sequence reads: CSAEGQPGNTEAFF. The CDR3 DNA follows: TGCAGTGCGGAGGGACAGCCTGGGAACACTGAAGCTTTCTTT. The chain recombines TRBV20-1 with TRBJ1-1, with 7 bases that match TRBD1. This CDR3 comprises 14 residues. J lost 1 base, V lost 6 bases, and 8 bases had no gene match. From germline, CDR1 is DFQATT and CDR2 SNEGSKA (reference sequence).

This clonotype has only a few counts. This chain links TRBV18 with TRBJ2-5; no reliable D call. The CDR3 extends over 15 amino acids. The V end lost 6 bases, the J end lost 7 bases, and 21 bases lay between the germline ends. Germline V CDR1 and CDR2: KGHSH, LQKENI. CDR3: CASSLDPGRTGTQYF. The CDR3 nucleotides read TGTGCCAGCTCCCTAGACCCGGGCCGTACCGGGACCCAGTACTTC.

This clonotype was seen a few times. V and J are TRBV5-5 and TRBJ1-4, with D possibly TRBD1 on 6 matching bases. Trimming pared 4 bases from V and 5 bases from J, leaving 12 bases between. Per germline, CDR1 SGHKS and CDR2 YYEKEE (reference sequence). This CDR3 comprises 14 residues. This CDR3 is CASSHGTRNEKLFF. For the CDR3, the DNA is TGTGCCAGCAGCCACGGGACAAGAAATGAAAAACTGTTTTTT. The full variable domain, its missing parts supplied by reference TRBV5-5 and TRBJ1-4, is DAGVTQSPTHLIKTRGQQVTLRCSPISGHKSVSWYQQVLGQGPQFIFQYYEKEERGRGNFPDRFSARQFPNYSSELNVNALLLGDSALYLCASSHGTRNEKLFFGSGTQLSVL.

The sample holds a few counts of this clonotype. V gene TRBV7-2 combines with J gene TRBJ1-6, with unresolved D. The CDR3 has 15 amino acids. Trimming took 2 bases from V and 7 from J, leaving 12 bases between them. Germline V gene data show CDR1 as SGHTA and CDR2 as FQGNSA. CDR3 sequence reads: CASSLIGGSNSPLHF. CDR3 nucleotides: TGTGCCAGCAGCTTAATTGGTGGTTCGAATTCACCCCTCCACTTT.

The rearrangement uses TRBV5-1 and TRBJ1-2; 7 bases align to TRBD1. The J segment lost 0 bases and the V segment lost 1 base, leaving 6 bases of the junction unmatched. The length of the CDR3 is 16 residues. Germline CDR1 and CDR2: SGHRS and YFSETQ. CDR3 amino acids: CASSLTPGQANYGYTF. The DNA for the CDR3 is TGCGCCAGCAGCTTGACACCCGGACAGGCTAACTATGGCTACACCTTC.

This clonotype has more than one count but fewer than ten. The chain links TRBV4-2 to TRBJ1-4; 7 bases match TRBD1. Losses at the gene ends were 0 bases for V and 5 bases for J; bases not matched to a gene: 6. Germline V gene data show CDR1 as LGHNA and CDR2 as YNFKEQ. The CDR3 extends over 16 amino acids. In nucleotides, the CDR3 is TGTGCCAGCAGCCAAGATCAACGAGGGGGCAATGAAAAACTGTTTTTT. Translating gives CASSQDQRGGNEKLFF.

This clonotype was seen at least ten times. This sequence joins TRBV7-9 and TRBJ2-5; D is unresolved. This CDR3 is 17 amino acids long. V lost 8 bases and J lost 1, with 23 bases in between. Germline CDR1 and CDR2: SEHNR and FQNEAQ (reference sequence). The CDR3 bases are TGTGCCAGCTTTCCCCCGATTGGGCTGCTTTTCCAAGAGACCCAGTACTTC. Translation: CASFPPIGLLFQETQYF.

This clonotype was observed many times. The genes are TRBV5-1 and TRBJ2-7, with TRBD1 identical over 8 bases. This CDR3 has 14 amino acids. The J segment lost 2 bases and the V segment lost 2 bases, leaving 3 bases of the junction unmatched. Germline V lookup: CDR1 SGHRS, CDR2 YFSETQ. CDR3: CASSLGTGPYEQYV. DNA for the CDR3: TGCGCCAGCAGCTTAGGGACAGGTCCCTACGAGCAGTACGTC.

V usage is TRBV5-1 and J usage is TRBJ2-3; 8 nucleotides line up with TRBD2. Looked up from germline, CDR1 is SGHRS and CDR2 is YFSETQ. Trimming removed 0 bases from V and 4 bases from J; junction bases left unmatched: 4. The CDR3 spans 15 residues. CDR3 sequence: CASSLESGGADTQYF. The CDR3 nucleotides read TGCGCCAGCAGCTTGGAAAGCGGGGGCGCAGATACGCAGTATTTT.

This clonotype was observed many times. This chain joins TRBV5-1 and TRBJ2-1; 11 bases align to TRBD1. With V trimmed by 4 bases and J by 15 bases, 18 bases remained unmatched. Germline assignment: CDR1 SGHRS and CDR2 YFSETQ. The CDR3 has 16 residues. Here the CDR3 reads CASSPATGTGGVKGFF. As DNA, the CDR3 is TGCGCCAGCAGCCCAGCCACCGGGACAGGGGGGGTTAAGGGGTTCTTC.

In its sample, this clonotype was seen many times. The rearrangement links TRBV24-1 to TRBJ1-5; D uncertain. Trimming shortened V by 4 bases and J by 10 bases, and 16 bases separated the two germline ends. Germline V CDR1 and CDR2: KGHDR, SFDVKD. The CDR3 totals 14 residues. For the CDR3, the DNA is TGTGCCACCAGTGACCGGACGATCCAAGGACCCCAGCATTTT. This sequence encodes CATSDRTIQGPQHF.

This clonotype was detected many times. The rearrangement uses TRBV12-3 or TRBV12-4 and TRBJ1-1, with 7 bases matching TRBD1. The CDR3 extends over 16 amino acids. V trimming: 5 bases; J trimming: 0 bases; junction bases outside the gene matches: 9. The CDR3 DNA is TGTGCCAGCAGTACCCTAACAGGGGAGCTGAACACTGAAGCTTTCTTT. Protein product: CASSTLTGELNTEAFF.

This clonotype was recorded at least ten times. The chain combines TRBV6-2 or TRBV6-3 with TRBJ2-4; D gene ambiguous. The CDR3 has 14 amino acids. Trimming cost V 0 bases and J 3 bases, with 6 bases left between them. Looked up from germline, CDR1 is MNHEY and CDR2 is SVGEGT. The CDR3 DNA follows: TGTGCCAGCAGTTACTCCACTATCAAAAACATTCAGTACTTC. Amino acids: CASSYSTIKNIQYF.

This clonotype was counted between two and nine times. A junction boundary mismatches the germline segment, possibly from a read error. The chain links TRBV7-9 to TRBJ1-2; no reliable D call. The CDR3 length is 13 residues. Per germline, CDR1 SEHNR and CDR2 FQNEAQ (reference sequence). As DNA, the CDR3 is TGTGCCAGCAGTTTAGCTCTCTTTTATGGCTACACCTTC. This encodes CASSLALFYGYTF.

This clonotype was counted at least ten times. V gene TRBV7-9 combines with J gene TRBJ2-7, with TRBD2 matching 9 bases. Germline V gene lookup returns CDR1 SEHNR and CDR2 FQNEAQ (reference sequence). CDR3 length: 15 residues. Trimming at V came to 0 bases and at J to 5 bases, leaving 5 bases not matched to a gene. Here the CDR3 reads CASSLAAGGPDEQYF. CDR3 bases: TGTGCCAGCAGCTTAGCGGCGGGGGGGCCCGACGAGCAGTACTTC.

This clonotype was observed many times. This rearrangement joins TRBV7-2 to TRBJ1-5; 8 nucleotides align to TRBD1. Germline CDR1 and CDR2: SGHTA and FQGNSA. J was trimmed by 2 bases and V by 3 bases; bases with no gene match: 6. The CDR3 spans 16 residues. CDR3 region: CASSFLGQGGNQPQHF. CDR3 DNA sequence: TGTGCCAGCAGCTTCCTAGGACAGGGCGGCAATCAGCCCCAGCATTTT.

This clonotype was detected ten times or more. V and J are TRBV7-8 and TRBJ1-4; D unclear. V was clipped by 3 bases and J by 7 bases, with 15 bases between them. Germline assignment: CDR1 SGHVS and CDR2 FQNEAQ. CDR3 length equals 15 residues. As DNA, the CDR3 is TGTGCCAGCAGCTTTTCAGGAGCTTATGGTGAAAAACTGTTTTTT. Its translation: CASSFSGAYGEKLFF.

V gene TRBV5-4 combines with J gene TRBJ2-5, with 12 bases matching TRBD2. The trim removed 4 bases at V and 5 bases at J, leaving 9 bases unmatched. CDR1 and CDR2 from the germline V gene are SGHNT and YYREEE (reference sequence). The CDR3 consists of 16 residues. CDR3 DNA: TGTGCCAGCAGCCCGGCTCTAGCGGGGGGGCAGGAGACCCAGTACTTC. This codes for CASSPALAGGQETQYF.

This clonotype came up many times. The CDR3 sequence is CASSLYGEKLFF. In DNA, the CDR3 is TGTGCCAGCAGCTTATACGGGGAAAAACTGTTTTTT. The chain recombines TRBV5-6 with TRBJ1-4; D ambiguous. Germline CDR1 is SGHDT and CDR2 is YYEEEE. V was cut by 2 bases and J by 8 bases, with 7 bases left in between. The CDR3 has 12 residues.

This clonotype was recorded many times. This chain uses TRBV7-2 with TRBJ1-1; D possibly corresponds to TRBD1 (5 bases). The CDR3 is 13 residues long. Germline CDR1 is SGHTA and CDR2 is FQGNSA. Trimming left V 2 bases short and J 4 bases short, with 8 bases between. In DNA, the CDR3 is TGTGCCAGCAGCTTACAGGGTAGCACTGAAGCTTTCTTT. As protein: CASSLQGSTEAFF.

This clonotype was recorded a few times. The genes are TRBV7-2 and TRBJ2-1; 9 bases agree with TRBD2. The germline CDR1 and CDR2 sequences are SGHTA and FQGNSA. The ends lost 3 bases at V and 4 bases at J; junction bases unmatched: 1. CDR3 length equals 14 residues. CDR3 loop: CASSLGLAYNEQFF. DNA of the CDR3: TGTGCCAGCAGCTTGGGACTAGCTTACAATGAGCAGTTCTTC.

V usage is TRBV21-1 and J usage is TRBJ2-2; the table names TRBD1, a call not compared with the DNA. TRBV21-1 is a pseudogene. The CDR3 is 13 amino acids. CDR3 DNA sequence: TGTGCCAGCAACAGGGGGCAGACCGGGGAGCTGTTTTTT. This codes for CASNRGQTGELFF.

CDR3 loop: CASSQRMVETQYF. DNA of the CDR3: TGTGCCAGTAGTCAGCGGATGGTAGAGACCCAGTACTTC. This chain links TRBV19 with TRBJ2-5, with D possibly matching TRBD2 (5 bases). Germline V CDR1 and CDR2: LNHDA, SQIVND (reference sequence). The CDR3 spans 13 residues. Trimming left V 5 bases short and J 4 bases short, with 11 bases between.

The sample holds many counts of this clonotype. This chain uses TRBV12-3 or TRBV12-4 with TRBJ1-1; unclear D gene. V was clipped by 2 bases and J by 5 bases, with 9 bases between them. This CDR3 contains 13 residues. The CDR3 sequence: CASSLYRRTEAFF. The CDR3 DNA sequence: TGTGCCAGCAGTTTATACAGACGGACTGAAGCTTTCTTT.

This clonotype was observed at least ten times. J is TRBJ1-6 and V is TRBV19, with a tentative D call TRBD1 (6 bases). The CDR3 has 15 amino acids. Germline-derived CDR1 and CDR2 are LNHDA and SQIVND (reference sequence). For the CDR3, the DNA is TGTGTCCAAAGCTGTCAGGGGACCTTTAATTCACCCCTCCACTTT. As protein: CVQSCQGTFNSPLHF. Looking up the rest from reference TRBV19 and TRBJ1-6 gives the full variable domain: DGGITQSPKYLFRKEGQNVTLSCEQNLNHDAMYWYRQDPGQGLRLIYYSQIVNDFQKGDIAEGYSVSREKKESFPLTVTSAQKNPTAFYLCVQSCQGTFNSPLHFGNGTRLTVT.

This clonotype was seen only a few times. The chain carries TRBV4-1 and TRBJ2-1; 8 nucleotides line up with TRBD1. The CDR3 runs to 14 residues. Germline V gives CDR1 MGHRA, CDR2 YSYEKL. V was pared by 0 bases and J by 9 bases, with 4 bases of the junction left unmatched. The CDR3 DNA follows: TGCGCCAGCAGCCAAGATCAGGGGGCGGGTGAGCAGTTCTTC. Translated: CASSQDQGAGEQFF.

This clonotype was recorded many times. The chain has TRBV10-3 and TRBJ2-3; 11 nucleotides match TRBD2. With V trimmed by 0 bases and J by 7 bases, 12 bases remained unmatched. Germline V gene lookup returns CDR1 ENHRY and CDR2 SYGVKD. The CDR3 is made up of 18 amino acids. The CDR3 loop reads CAISESGSGGALVYTQYF. CDR3 DNA: TGTGCCATCAGTGAGTCCGGTAGCGGGGGGGCTCTCGTTTATACGCAGTATTTT.

This clonotype occurred many times. The chain couples TRBV4-3 to TRBJ2-3; unclear D gene. The CDR3 sequence is 13 residues long. Germline V gives CDR1 LGHNA, CDR2 YSLEER. Trimming stripped 4 bases from V and 1 base from J, with 6 bases between. CDR3 DNA: TGCGCCAGCAGCCGGGCAGGCACAGATACGCAGTATTTT. This sequence encodes CASSRAGTDTQYF.